The 23 T cell receptor beta chains reported below all come from one sample, sequenced in a study of PD-L1 blockade in urothelial cancer. Profiling relied on immunoSEQ multiplex PCR, and the TCRdb table lists in-frame clones only, not all of them. The table includes 33,000 or so clones, roughly 80% detected once. Time point denoted: pretreatment peripheral blood. The sample consisted of PBMCs, taken around atezolizumab (anti-PD-L1) treatment. The receptors stem from a man aged 55 to 70 with urothelial cancer.

The J gene is TRBJ2-7, the V gene TRBV5-1; TRBD1 matches 9 bases. The V gene end was trimmed by 0 bases and the J gene end by 2 bases; junction bases not matched to a gene: 6. The CDR3 has 16 residues. Germline lookup yields CDR1 SGHRS and CDR2 YFSETQ. The DNA of the CDR3 is TGCGCCAGCAGCTTGGCCGGGGGACAGGGCACCTACGAGCAGTACTTC. This encodes CASSLAGGQGTYEQYF.

The chain carries TRBV18 and TRBJ1-2, with TRBD1 matching over 9 bases. Germline CDR1 is KGHSH and CDR2 is LQKENI. This CDR3 is built from 15 residues. V gave up 6 bases and J gave up 3 bases; unmatched junction bases: 8. CDR3 in amino acids: CASSQTGGRDYGYTF. For the CDR3, the DNA is TGTGCCAGCTCGCAAACAGGGGGCAGGGACTATGGCTACACCTTC.

The chain has TRBV28 and TRBJ1-5; 10 bases line up with TRBD1. The CDR3 consists of 18 residues. The germline gives CDR1 MDHEN, CDR2 SYDVKM. The V and J ends lost 2 bases and 0 bases, in that order; junction bases with no gene match: 7. The CDR3 region has the DNA TGTGCCAGCAGTTTAACCCGGGACAGGGGCTATAGCAATCAGCCCCAGCATTTT. This encodes CASSLTRDRGYSNQPQHF.

This sequence joins TRBV28 and TRBJ1-5; D remains unclear. CDR1 is MDHEN and CDR2 is SYDVKM in the germline V gene. The CDR3 contains 15 residues. The V gene lost 2 bases and the J gene lost 1 base, with 9 bases spanning the gap. CDR3 DNA sequence: TGTGCCAGCAGTTTAACCAGGATGAGCAATCAGCCCCAGCATTTT. Encoded protein: CASSLTRMSNQPQHF.

The V gene is TRBV18, the J gene TRBJ2-1; D is unresolved. Trimming left V 3 bases short and J 0 bases short, with 6 bases between. The CDR3 sequence is 14 residues long. CDR1 and CDR2 (germline): KGHSH, LQKENI. This CDR3 is CASSPQASYNEQFF. Written as DNA, the CDR3 is TGTGCCAGCTCACCCCAGGCCTCCTACAATGAGCAGTTCTTC.

The gene calls are TRBV7-6 and TRBJ2-2; D may be TRBD1 (7 bases). The germline CDR1 and CDR2 sequences are SGHVS and FNYEAQ. Trimming shortened V by 1 base and J by 6 bases, and 15 bases separated the two germline ends. The CDR3 is 16 amino acids. CDR3 region: CASSLGRGDSPGELFF. CDR3 bases: TGTGCCAGCAGCTTAGGCAGGGGGGACTCCCCCGGGGAGCTGTTTTTT.

V is TRBV7-9 and J is TRBJ2-4; 8 positions match TRBD1. The CDR3 length is 13 residues. The trim removed 4 bases at V and 9 bases at J, leaving 5 bases unmatched. CDR1 is SEHNR, CDR2 FQNEAQ, per germline (reference sequence). The CDR3 protein is CASSSGQGGIQYF. CDR3 DNA: TGTGCCAGCAGCTCCGGACAGGGCGGCATTCAGTACTTC.

The V gene is TRBV7-3, the J gene TRBJ2-1; no firm D call. The CDR3 runs to 15 residues. V lost 2 bases, J lost 1 base, and 9 bases lay in between. Germline V gene data show CDR1 as SGHTA and CDR2 as FQGTGA. CDR3 DNA: TGTGCCAGCAGCTTAGCGGCGGTTTCCTACAATGAGCAGTTCTTC. Translated: CASSLAAVSYNEQFF.

The chain has TRBV28 and TRBJ1-4; a possible D gene is TRBD1 (6 bases). Germline lookup yields CDR1 MDHEN and CDR2 SYDVKM. V lost 1 base, J lost 4 bases, and 10 bases lay in between. This CDR3 is 15 amino acids long. The CDR3 loop reads CASSLSGVGNEKLFF. The CDR3 nucleotides read TGTGCCAGCAGTTTATCAGGGGTGGGTAATGAAAAACTGTTTTTT.

The gene calls are TRBV2 and TRBJ1-4; TRBD1 agrees at 10 bases. V was clipped by 8 bases and J by 1 base; unmatched bases: 1. CDR1 and CDR2 (germline): SNHLY, FYNNEI. The CDR3 covers 14 residues. This CDR3 reads CASGDRGTNEKLFF. CDR3 nucleotides: TGTGCCAGCGGGGACAGGGGAACTAATGAAAAACTGTTTTTT.

The rearrangement joins TRBV7-9 to TRBJ2-1; TRBD2 matches at 12 bases. V lost 4 bases and J lost 12; bases outside the gene matches: 10. Germline CDR1 is SEHNR and CDR2 is FQNEAQ (reference sequence). The CDR3 extends over 15 amino acids. The CDR3 nucleotides read TGTGCCAGCAGCTATGGGGCTAGCGGGGGGGCTGGGCAGTTCTTC. Translating gives CASSYGASGGAGQFF.

The CDR3 sequence: CASSIRQMNTEAFF. Written as DNA, the CDR3 is TGTGCCAGTAGTATACGTCAGATGAACACTGAAGCTTTCTTT. V gene TRBV19 combines with J gene TRBJ1-1, with D unresolved. Per the germline V gene, CDR1 is LNHDA and CDR2 is SQIVND (reference sequence). The V end lost 2 bases, the J end lost 0 bases, and 7 bases lay between the germline ends. The CDR3 spans 14 residues.

The CDR3 protein is CASSLLWGGYHEQFF. The DNA of the CDR3 is TGCGCCAGCAGCTTGTTATGGGGGGGTTACCATGAGCAGTTCTTC. The chain employs TRBV5-1 and TRBJ2-1, with 7 bases that match TRBD2. This CDR3 contains 15 residues. After removal of 1 base from V and 8 bases from J, the junction contained 9 bases not matched to a gene. Germline loops: CDR1 SGHRS, CDR2 YFSETQ.

This clone was recorded a few times. The J gene is TRBJ1-5, the V gene TRBV2; no firm D call. V was clipped by 1 base and J by 2 bases, with 9 bases between them. This CDR3 region has 15 residues. The V gene's germline CDR1 is SNHLY and CDR2 FYNNEI. The DNA of the CDR3 is TGTGCCAGCAGTGAAGGTACGAGCGGCAATCAGCCCCAGCATTTT. Protein sequence: CASSEGTSGNQPQHF.

J is TRBJ2-5 and V is TRBV19; D is possibly TRBD1 (5 bases). The CDR3 is made up of 13 amino acids. V lost 5 bases and J 6 bases, leaving 13 bases between the germline ends. Looked up from germline, CDR1 is LNHDA and CDR2 is SQIVND (reference sequence). The CDR3 coding sequence is TGTGCCAGTAGTTGGGGCAGGGAAAAGACCCAGTACTTC. Translating gives CASSWGREKTQYF.

V is TRBV11-2 and J is TRBJ2-2; the D gene is possibly TRBD2 (6 bases). Germline V lookup: CDR1 SGHAT, CDR2 FQNNGV. The CDR3 extends over 13 amino acids. The V end was cut by 5 bases, the J end by 6 bases, with 10 bases between. The CDR3 coding sequence is TGTGCCAGCAGCCTCCCGGGAGCCGGGGAGCTGTTTTTT. This encodes CASSLPGAGELFF.

The J gene is TRBJ2-5, the V gene TRBV28, with 10 bases identical to TRBD1. Germline lookup yields CDR1 MDHEN and CDR2 SYDVKM. The CDR3 length is 13 residues. V dropped 6 bases and J dropped 7; count of bases not matched to a gene: 5. In DNA form, the CDR3 reads TGTGCCAGCAGACCGGGACAGGGGTCGACCCAGTACTTC. This sequence encodes CASRPGQGSTQYF.

The chain employs TRBV5-1 and TRBJ2-4; tentative D call: TRBD2 (6 bases). With 0 bases removed from V and 0 bases from J, the gap between germline ends came to 16 bases. The CDR3 extends over 18 amino acids. Germline V lookup: CDR1 SGHRS, CDR2 YFSETQ. CDR3 nucleotide sequence: TGCGCCAGCAGCTTGGACCCGGGGGACGGGTTAGCCAAAAACATTCAGTACTTC. This translates into CASSLDPGDGLAKNIQYF. Full variable domain (missing parts from reference TRBV5-1 and TRBJ2-4): KAGVTQTPRYLIKTRGQQVTLSCSPISGHRSVSWYQQTPGQGLQFLFEYFSETQRNKGNFPGRFSGRQFSNSRSEMNVSTLELGDSALYLCASSLDPGDGLAKNIQYFGAGTRLSVL.

V usage is TRBV30 and J usage is TRBJ1-3; 10 bases line up with TRBD1. V dropped 3 bases and J dropped 4; count of bases not matched to a gene: 3. Germline V gene lookup returns CDR1 GTSNPN and CDR2 SVGIG (reference sequence). This CDR3 has 14 residues. The CDR3 nucleotides read TGTGCCTGGAGAGAGACAGGGGGCGGAAACACCATATATTTT. This codes for CAWRETGGGNTIYF.

The rearrangement uses TRBV11-2 and TRBJ2-1, with 12 bases identical to TRBD2. J lost 6 bases, V lost 6 bases, and 3 bases had no gene match. Germline V gives CDR1 SGHAT, CDR2 FQNNGV. This CDR3 is built from 14 residues. The chain's CDR3 is CASRGTSGFNEQFF. In DNA, the CDR3 is TGTGCCAGCAGGGGGACTAGCGGGTTCAATGAGCAGTTCTTC.

This chain links TRBV4-1 with TRBJ1-1; D possibly corresponds to TRBD1 (6 bases). CDR3 length: 15 amino acids. Trimming removed 4 bases at V and 4 bases at J, with 16 bases between. The germline V gene has CDR1 MGHRA and CDR2 YSYEKL. CDR3 region: CASSPRGARGTEAFF. In nucleotides, the CDR3 is TGCGCCAGCAGCCCTCGGGGGGCCCGGGGCACTGAAGCTTTCTTT.

The gene calls are TRBV30 and TRBJ2-1; D gene uncertain. The germline gives CDR1 GTSNPN, CDR2 SVGIG (reference sequence). Between the trimmed V and J ends, which lost 2 bases and 9 bases, there was a span of 14 bases. The CDR3 contains 13 residues. The CDR3 reads CAWSPVIAGEQFF. DNA of the CDR3: TGTGCCTGGAGTCCGGTGATTGCTGGTGAGCAGTTCTTC.

The V and J genes are TRBV28 and TRBJ2-1; 12 bases fit TRBD2. CDR1 is MDHEN and CDR2 is SYDVKM in the germline V gene. The V segment lost 4 bases and the J segment 8 bases; nucleotides outside the gene matches: 12. This CDR3 is 17 amino acids long. CDR3 in DNA: TGTGCCAGCAGTTCCCCCGGCCTAGCGGGGGGGCGGGATGAGCAGTTCTTC. It is translated as CASSSPGLAGGRDEQFF.